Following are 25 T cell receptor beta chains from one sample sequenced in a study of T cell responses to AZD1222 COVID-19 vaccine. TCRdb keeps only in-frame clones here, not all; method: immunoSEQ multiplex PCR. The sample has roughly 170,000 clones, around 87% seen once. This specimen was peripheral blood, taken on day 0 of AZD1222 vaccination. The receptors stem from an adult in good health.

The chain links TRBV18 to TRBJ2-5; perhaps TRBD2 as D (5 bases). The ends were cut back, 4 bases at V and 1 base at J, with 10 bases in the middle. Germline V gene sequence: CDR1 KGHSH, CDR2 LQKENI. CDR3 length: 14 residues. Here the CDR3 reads CASSHGISQETQYF. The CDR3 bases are TGTGCCAGCTCACACGGGATCAGCCAAGAGACCCAGTACTTC.

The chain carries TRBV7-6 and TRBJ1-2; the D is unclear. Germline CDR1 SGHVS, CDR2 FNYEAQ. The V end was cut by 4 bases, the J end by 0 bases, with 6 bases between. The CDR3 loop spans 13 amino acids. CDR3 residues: CASSSQSNYGYTF. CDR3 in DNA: TGTGCCAGCAGCTCACAATCTAACTATGGCTACACCTTC. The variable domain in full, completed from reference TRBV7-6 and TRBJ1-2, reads GAGVSQSPRYKVTKRGQDVALRCDPISGHVSLYWYRQALGQGPEFLTYFNYEAQQDKSGLPNDRFSAERPEGSISTLTIQRTEQRDSAMYRCASSSQSNYGYTFGSGTRLTVV.

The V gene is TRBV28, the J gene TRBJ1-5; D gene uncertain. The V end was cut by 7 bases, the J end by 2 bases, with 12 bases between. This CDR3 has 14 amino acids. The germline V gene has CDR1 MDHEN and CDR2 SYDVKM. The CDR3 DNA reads TGTGCCAGCACCTCGTATGGGGGCAATCAGCCCCAGCATTTT. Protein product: CASTSYGGNQPQHF.

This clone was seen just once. The CDR3 nucleotides read TGTGCCTGGAGGCCCTGGGTGGACTCCTACAATGAGCAGTTCTTC. It specifies CAWRPWVDSYNEQFF. The J gene is TRBJ2-1, the V gene TRBV30; D is unclear. There are 15 residues in the CDR3. Germline V gene lookup returns CDR1 GTSNPN and CDR2 SVGIG (reference sequence). V lost 3 bases and J 0 bases, leaving 12 bases between the germline ends.

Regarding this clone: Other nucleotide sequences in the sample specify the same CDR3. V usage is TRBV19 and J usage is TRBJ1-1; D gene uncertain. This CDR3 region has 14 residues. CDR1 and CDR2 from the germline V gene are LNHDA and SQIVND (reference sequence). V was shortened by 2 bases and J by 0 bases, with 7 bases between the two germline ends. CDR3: CASSISQVNTEAFF. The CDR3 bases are TGTGCCAGTAGTATAAGCCAGGTGAACACTGAAGCTTTCTTT. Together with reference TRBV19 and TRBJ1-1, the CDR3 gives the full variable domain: DGGITQSPKYLFRKEGQNVTLSCEQNLNHDAMYWYRQDPGQGLRLIYYSQIVNDFQKGDIAEGYSVSREKKESFPLTVTSAQKNPTAFYLCASSISQVNTEAFFGQGTRLTVV.

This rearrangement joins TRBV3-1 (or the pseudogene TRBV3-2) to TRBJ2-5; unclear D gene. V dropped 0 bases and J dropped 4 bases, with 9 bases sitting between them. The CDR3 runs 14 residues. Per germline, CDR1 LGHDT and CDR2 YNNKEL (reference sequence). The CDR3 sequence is CASSQDSGVETQYF. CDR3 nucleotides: TGTGCCAGCAGCCAAGATTCGGGTGTAGAGACCCAGTACTTC.

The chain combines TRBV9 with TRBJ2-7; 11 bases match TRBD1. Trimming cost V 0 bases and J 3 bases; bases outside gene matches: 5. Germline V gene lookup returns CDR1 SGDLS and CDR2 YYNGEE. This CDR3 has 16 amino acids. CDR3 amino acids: CASSVGGTGGVYEQYF. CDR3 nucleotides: TGTGCCAGCAGCGTAGGAGGGACAGGGGGTGTCTACGAGCAGTACTTC. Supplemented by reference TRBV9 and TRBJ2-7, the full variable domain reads DSGVTQTPKHLITATGQRVTLRCSPRSGDLSVYWYQQSLDQGLQFLIQYYNGEERAKGNILERFSAQQFPDLHSELNLSSLELGDSALYFCASSVGGTGGVYEQYFGPGTRLTVT.

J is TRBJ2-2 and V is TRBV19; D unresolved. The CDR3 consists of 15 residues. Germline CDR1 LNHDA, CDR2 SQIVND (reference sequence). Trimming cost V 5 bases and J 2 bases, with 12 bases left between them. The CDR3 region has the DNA TGTGCCAGTAGTTCTCGCGGCCGAAACACCGGGGAGCTGTTTTTT. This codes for CASSSRGRNTGELFF. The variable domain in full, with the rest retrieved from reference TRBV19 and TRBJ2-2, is DGGITQSPKYLFRKEGQNVTLSCEQNLNHDAMYWYRQDPGQGLRLIYYSQIVNDFQKGDIAEGYSVSREKKESFPLTVTSAQKNPTAFYLCASSSRGRNTGELFFGEGSRLTVL.

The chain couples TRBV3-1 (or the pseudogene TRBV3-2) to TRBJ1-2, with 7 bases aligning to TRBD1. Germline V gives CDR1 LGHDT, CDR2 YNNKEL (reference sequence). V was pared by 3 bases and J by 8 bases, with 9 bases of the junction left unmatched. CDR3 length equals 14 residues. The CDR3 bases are TGTGCCAGCAGCCACGCAGGGGGAGTGGGCGGCTACACCTTC. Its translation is CASSHAGGVGGYTF.

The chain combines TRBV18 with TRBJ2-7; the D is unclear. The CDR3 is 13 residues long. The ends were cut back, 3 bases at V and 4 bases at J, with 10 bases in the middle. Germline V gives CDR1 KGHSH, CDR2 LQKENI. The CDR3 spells CASSPSPQYEQYF. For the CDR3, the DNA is TGTGCCAGCTCACCTAGCCCCCAGTACGAGCAGTACTTC.

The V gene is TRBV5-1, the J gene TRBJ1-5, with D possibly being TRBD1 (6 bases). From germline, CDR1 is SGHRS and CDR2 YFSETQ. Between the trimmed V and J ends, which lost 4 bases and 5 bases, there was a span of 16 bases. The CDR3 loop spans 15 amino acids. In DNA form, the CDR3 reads TGCGCCAGCAGCCCAGGAGGGGGGGCTGATCAGCCCCAGCATTTT. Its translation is CASSPGGGADQPQHF. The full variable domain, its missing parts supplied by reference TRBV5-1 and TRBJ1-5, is KAGVTQTPRYLIKTRGQQVTLSCSPISGHRSVSWYQQTPGQGLQFLFEYFSETQRNKGNFPGRFSGRQFSNSRSEMNVSTLELGDSALYLCASSPGGGADQPQHFGDGTRLSIL.

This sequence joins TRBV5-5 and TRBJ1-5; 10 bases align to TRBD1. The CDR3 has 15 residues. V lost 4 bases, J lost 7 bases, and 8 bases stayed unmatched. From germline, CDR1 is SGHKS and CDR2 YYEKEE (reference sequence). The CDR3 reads CASSPTGGAWQPQHF. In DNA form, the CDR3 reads TGTGCCAGCAGCCCGACAGGGGGCGCATGGCAGCCCCAGCATTTT.

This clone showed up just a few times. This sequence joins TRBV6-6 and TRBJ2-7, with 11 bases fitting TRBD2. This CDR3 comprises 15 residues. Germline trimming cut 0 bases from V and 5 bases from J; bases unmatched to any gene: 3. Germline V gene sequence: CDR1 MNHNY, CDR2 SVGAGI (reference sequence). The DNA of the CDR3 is TGTGCCAGCAGTTACTCGGGGACTAGCGGCCACGAGCAGTACTTC. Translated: CASSYSGTSGHEQYF.

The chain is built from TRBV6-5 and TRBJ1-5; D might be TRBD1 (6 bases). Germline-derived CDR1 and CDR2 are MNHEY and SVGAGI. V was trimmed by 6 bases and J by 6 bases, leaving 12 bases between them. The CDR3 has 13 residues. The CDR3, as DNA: TGTGCCAGCAGACCCAGGGGTTTTCAGCCCCAGCATTTT. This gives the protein CASRPRGFQPQHF.

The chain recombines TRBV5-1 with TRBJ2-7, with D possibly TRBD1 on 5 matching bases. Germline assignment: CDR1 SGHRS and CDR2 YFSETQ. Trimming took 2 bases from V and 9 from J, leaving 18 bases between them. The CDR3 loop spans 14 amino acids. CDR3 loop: CASSLGHRRAGQYF. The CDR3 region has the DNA TGCGCCAGCAGCTTAGGACACCGGCGAGCTGGGCAGTACTTC.

The chain's CDR3 is CASSLRANYGYTF. For the CDR3, the DNA is TGTGCCAGCAGTTTACGGGCTAACTATGGCTACACCTTC. V usage is TRBV12-3 or TRBV12-4 and J usage is TRBJ1-2; no firm D call. V was pared by 2 bases and J by 0 bases, with 4 bases between. This CDR3 is 13 amino acids long.

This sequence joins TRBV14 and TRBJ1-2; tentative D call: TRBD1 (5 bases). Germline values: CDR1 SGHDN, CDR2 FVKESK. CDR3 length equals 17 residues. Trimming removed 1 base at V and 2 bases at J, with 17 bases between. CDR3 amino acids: CASSQGLPGPFNYGYTF. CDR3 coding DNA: TGTGCCAGCAGCCAAGGGTTGCCGGGACCGTTCAACTATGGCTACACCTTC.

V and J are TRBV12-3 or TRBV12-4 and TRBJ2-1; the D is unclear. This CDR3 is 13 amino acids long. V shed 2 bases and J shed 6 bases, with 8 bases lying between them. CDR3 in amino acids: CASSLLSSNEQFF. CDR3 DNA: TGTGCCAGCAGTTTACTCTCATCCAATGAGCAGTTCTTC.

The CDR3 here is CASSPQLGQFYGYTF. CDR3 coding DNA: TGTGCCAGCAGCCCCCAACTGGGACAGTTCTATGGCTACACCTTC. This rearrangement joins TRBV9 to TRBJ1-2; TRBD1 matches 7 bases. Germline CDR1 SGDLS, CDR2 YYNGEE. J gave up 4 bases and V 4 bases, and 10 bases lay outside the gene matches. The CDR3 sequence is 15 residues long.

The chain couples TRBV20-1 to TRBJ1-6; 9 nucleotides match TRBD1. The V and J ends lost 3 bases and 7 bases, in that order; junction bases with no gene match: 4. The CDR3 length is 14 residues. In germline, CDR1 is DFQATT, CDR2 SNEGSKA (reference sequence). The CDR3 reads CSASPGTGNSPLHF. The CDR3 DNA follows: TGCAGTGCTAGTCCCGGGACAGGGAATTCACCCCTCCACTTT.

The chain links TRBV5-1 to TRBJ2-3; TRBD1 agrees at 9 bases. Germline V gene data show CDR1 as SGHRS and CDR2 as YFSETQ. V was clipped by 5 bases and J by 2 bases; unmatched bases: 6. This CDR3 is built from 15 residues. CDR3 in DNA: TGCGCCAGCAGACCACAGGGGGCCCCCACAGATACGCAGTATTTT. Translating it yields CASRPQGAPTDTQYF.

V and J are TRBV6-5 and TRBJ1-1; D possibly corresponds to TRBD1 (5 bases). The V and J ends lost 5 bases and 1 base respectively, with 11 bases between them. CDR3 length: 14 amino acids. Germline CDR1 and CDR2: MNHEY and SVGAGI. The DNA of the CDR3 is TGTGCCAGCAGTACTTACGGGGGGAACACTGAAGCTTTCTTT. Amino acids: CASSTYGGNTEAFF.

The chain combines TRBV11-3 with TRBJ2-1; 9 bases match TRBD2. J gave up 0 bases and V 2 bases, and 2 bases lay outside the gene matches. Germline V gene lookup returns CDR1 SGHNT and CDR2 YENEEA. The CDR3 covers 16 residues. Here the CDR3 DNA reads TGTGCCAGCAGCTTATATAGCGGGAGCTCCTACAATGAGCAGTTCTTC. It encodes CASSLYSGSSYNEQFF.

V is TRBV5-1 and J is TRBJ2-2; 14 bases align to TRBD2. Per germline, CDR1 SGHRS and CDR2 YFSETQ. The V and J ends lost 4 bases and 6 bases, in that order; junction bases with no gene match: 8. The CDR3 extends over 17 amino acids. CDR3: CASSEGGLAGEAGELFF. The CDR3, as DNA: TGCGCCAGCAGCGAAGGGGGACTAGCGGGAGAGGCCGGGGAGCTGTTTTTT.

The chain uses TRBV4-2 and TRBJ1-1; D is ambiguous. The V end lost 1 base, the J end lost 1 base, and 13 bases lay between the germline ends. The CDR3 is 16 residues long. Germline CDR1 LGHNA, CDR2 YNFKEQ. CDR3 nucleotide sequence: TGTGCCAGCAGCCAAGTAGTCTCTGGTGGGAACACTGAAGCTTTCTTT. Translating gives CASSQVVSGGNTEAFF.